This T cell receptor beta chain originates from a study of Ad26.COV2.S vaccination and SARS-CoV-2 variants. Study-wide findings and caveats: Possibly, TCR breadth and depth analyses underestimated total T cell responses. Substantial response breadth was reportedly seen for spike-specific CD8+ and CD4+ T cells after vaccination. Vaccine recipients posted higher spike-specific TCR breadth than their placebo counterparts.

Note on this clone: Its cognate antigen is unknown.

The table came from immunoSEQ multiplex PCR; TCRdb's copy has only in-frame clones and leaves some out. The table lists hundreds of thousands of clones, 89% of them singletons. The V end was cut by 2 bases, the J end by 9 bases, with 17 bases between. The length of the CDR3 is 15 residues. Germline CDR1 is KGHSH and CDR2 is LQKENI. Specified treatment: over 15 received Ad26.COV2.S at low or high dose, single or two shots; roughly 5 received placebo; per-sample allocation not given. Samples came from day 63 after the first vaccine or placebo injection. Immunization relied on an Ad26 vector, which expressed Wuhan-strain SARS-CoV-2 spike.

This chain connects TRBV18 to TRBJ1-5; D unresolved. This clonotype was obtained from a person between 18 and 60 years old who received the Ad26.COV2.S COVID-19 vaccine or a placebo. Sequencing used peripheral blood, obtained in a trial of Ad26.COV2.S vaccine versus placebo. Here the CDR3 reads CASSPSTEGAGPQHF. The CDR3 bases are TGTGCCAGCTCACCAAGTACAGAGGGAGCTGGGCCCCAGCATTTT.